The entry that follows covers one T cell receptor beta chain sequence. This record comes from a study of cytomegalovirus exposure and HLA in healthy donors. It was with 60 Vbeta and 13 Jbeta primers that the PCR ran. Only in-frame clones appear in the TCRdb table, and some are missing; sequencing was by immunoSEQ multiplex PCR. This specimen shows more than 100,000 clones; the ten leading clones hold more than 3%. V shed 2 bases and J shed 4 bases, with 11 bases lying between them. This CDR3 has 14 residues. Germline-derived CDR1 and CDR2 are LGHNA and YNFKEQ. The sample was PBMCs. The chain has TRBV4-2 and TRBJ1-1; no firm D call. This clonotype originated in a man in his late teens or twenties in good health and CMV-seronegative. The CDR3 coding sequence is TGTGCCAGCAGCCAACTAGAGGGCACCACTGAAGCTTTCTTT. This translates into CASSQLEGTTEAFF.